The following is a T cell receptor (beta chain) sequence with its context. Its antigen remains unknown. Primers for the PCR totalled 60 Vbeta and 13 Jbeta. Sequenced by immunoSEQ multiplex PCR; TCRdb stores in-frame clones only, minus some. This sample has 150,000 to 200,000 clones, with roughly 80% found just once. The data belong to a study of cytomegalovirus exposure and HLA in healthy donors. Looked up from germline, CDR1 is GTSNPN and CDR2 is SVGIG (reference sequence). V gave up 3 bases and J gave up 1 base; unmatched junction bases: 1. The CDR3 covers 14 residues. The study, taken as a whole, reports: Researchers reported in a later analysis that a missense DCLRE1C variant was tied to TCR beta V- and J-gene trimming.

Sequenced input: PBMCs. This clonotype was obtained from a female donor in good health and CMV-seronegative. J is TRBJ2-2 and V is TRBV30, with 8 positions matching TRBD1. The chain's CDR3 is CAWRQGGNTGELFF. CDR3 in DNA: TGTGCCTGGAGACAGGGGGGGAACACCGGGGAGCTGTTTTTT. The full variable domain, with the rest looked up from reference TRBV30 and TRBJ2-2, is SQTIHQWPATLVQPVGSPLSLECTVEGTSNPNLYWYRQAAGRGLQLLFYSVGIGQISSEVPQNLSASRPQDRQFILSSKKLLLSDSGFYLCAWRQGGNTGELFFGEGSRLTVL.